Only a few counts were recorded for the clone carrying this T cell receptor (beta chain). The antigen is not known. This CDR3 spans 11 amino acids. Germline CDR1 SEHNR, CDR2 FQNEAQ (reference sequence). Trimming pared 5 bases from V and 4 bases from J, leaving 6 bases between. These data belong to a study of cytomegalovirus exposure and HLA in healthy donors. Study in general: From about 170 million T cells, an earlier analysis saw 120 million or so unique TCR beta sequences. Regarding the study as a whole: TCR beta chains numbering 164 were designated cytomegalovirus-associated.

A multiplex PCR was run with 60 Vbeta primers and 13 Jbeta primers. Sequenced by immunoSEQ multiplex PCR; TCRdb stores in-frame clones only, minus some. The sample includes more than 90,000 clones, around 76% seen only once; the top ten take about 8%. This chain uses TRBV7-9 with TRBJ2-7; the D gene is possibly TRBD1 (5 bases). Specimen: PBMCs. The TCR comes from a human donor in good health. CDR3 nucleotides: TGTGCCAGCAGCCGGACATACGAGCAGTACTTC. Translation gives CASSRTYEQYF.